The 27 T cell receptor beta chains listed next were all sequenced from one sample in a study of blood T cell repertoires in COVID-19. Only in-frame clones appear in the TCRdb table, and some are missing; sequencing was by immunoSEQ multiplex PCR. The repertoire has roughly 280,000 clones, around 87% of them found once; the top ten carry roughly 2.5%. The specimen was PBMCs or T cells enriched from blood (not recorded which). These receptors all stem from a woman under 30 who had recovered from COVID-19.

This rearrangement joins TRBV7-3 to TRBJ2-3, with D possibly TRBD1 on 6 matching bases. Looked up from germline, CDR1 is SGHTA and CDR2 is FQGTGA. This CDR3 comprises 14 residues. V was shortened by 6 bases and J by 2 bases, with 12 bases between the two germline ends. The CDR3 reads CASSTGTPTDTQYF. The CDR3 DNA is TGTGCCAGCAGTACCGGGACACCCACAGATACGCAGTATTTT. The full variable domain, with the rest looked up from reference TRBV7-3 and TRBJ2-3, is GAGVSQTPSNKVTEKGKYVELRCDPISGHTALYWYRQSLGQGPEFLIYFQGTGAADDSGLPNDRFFAVRPEGSVSTLKIQRTERGDSAVYLCASSTGTPTDTQYFGPGTRLTVL.

The chain employs TRBV19 and TRBJ1-4; D unresolved. The CDR3 has 16 residues. Germline V gene data show CDR1 as LNHDA and CDR2 as SQIVND (reference sequence). V shed 7 bases and J shed 5 bases, with 20 bases lying between them. CDR3 sequence reads: CASTSRRGSMNEKLFF. The CDR3 bases are TGTGCCAGTACCTCGCGCAGAGGGTCTATGAATGAAAAACTGTTTTTT.

The chain joins TRBV29-1 to TRBJ2-1; D is unclear. Trimming left V 2 bases short and J 6 bases short, with 14 bases between. Germline CDR1 is SQVTM and CDR2 is ANQGSEA. The CDR3 totals 14 residues. The CDR3 loop reads CSVEWVERLNEQFF. The CDR3 DNA is TGCAGCGTTGAATGGGTCGAGAGACTCAATGAGCAGTTCTTC.

J is TRBJ2-2 and V is TRBV5-1; 9 bases match TRBD1. J was trimmed by 4 bases and V by 4 bases; bases with no gene match: 5. Germline lookup yields CDR1 SGHRS and CDR2 YFSETQ. This CDR3 region has 15 residues. CDR3 DNA sequence: TGCGCCAGCAGCCGGGACAGGGCCGGCACCGGGGAGCTGTTTTTT. This codes for CASSRDRAGTGELFF.

The V call is TRBV3-1 (or the pseudogene TRBV3-2), the J call TRBJ2-1; D perhaps matches TRBD1 (6 bases). V shed 0 bases and J shed 10 bases, with 16 bases lying between them. The CDR3 contains 15 residues. Germline CDR1 and CDR2: LGHDT and YNNKEL (reference sequence). This CDR3 is CASSQDTGPAEEQFF. CDR3 coding DNA: TGTGCCAGCAGCCAAGATACAGGGCCGGCAGAAGAGCAGTTCTTC.

CDR3 DNA sequence: TGCACCAGCAGCCAAGACAACAGGGATGGGACGAACACTGAAGCTTTCTTT. Amino acids: CTSSQDNRDGTNTEAFF. V usage is TRBV1 and J usage is TRBJ1-1; TRBD1 is taken as the D call from the table, unchecked against the DNA. TRBV1 is a recognized pseudogene. This CDR3 is 17 amino acids long.

V usage is TRBV2 and J usage is TRBJ1-4, with TRBD1 matching over 8 bases. V was pared by 4 bases and J by 8 bases, with 3 bases of the junction left unmatched. CDR3 length: 13 amino acids. Germline CDR1 and CDR2: SNHLY and FYNNEI. CDR3 bases: TGTGCCAGCAGTGGGACAGGGCAGGAAAAACTGTTTTTT. Protein product: CASSGTGQEKLFF. Full variable domain (remainder filled in from reference TRBV2 and TRBJ1-4): EPEVTQTPSHQVTQMGQEVILRCVPISNHLYFYWYRQILGQKVEFLVSFYNNEISEKSEIFDDQFSVERPDGSNFTLKIRSTKLEDSAMYFCASSGTGQEKLFFGSGTQLSVL.

The rearrangement uses TRBV28 and TRBJ1-1; 7 nucleotides align to TRBD1. CDR1 and CDR2 (germline): MDHEN, SYDVKM. The CDR3 length is 18 residues. V trimming: 7 bases; J trimming: 0 bases; junction bases outside the gene matches: 17. CDR3: CASTHGTVLTIVNTEAFF. CDR3 nucleotides: TGTGCCAGCACCCACGGGACAGTACTAACGATTGTGAACACTGAAGCTTTCTTT.

The chain joins TRBV11-2 to TRBJ2-7; D perhaps matches TRBD1 (6 bases). Germline V lookup: CDR1 SGHAT, CDR2 FQNNGV. This CDR3 is built from 13 residues. Trimming removed 5 bases from V and 6 bases from J, with 14 bases in between. CDR3 nucleotide sequence: TGTGCCAGCAGCAAAATTACAGGGAGCGAGCAGTACTTC. Its protein product is CASSKITGSEQYF.

This clone was found a few times. The chain joins TRBV4-1 to TRBJ1-5, with D unresolved. CDR1 and CDR2 (germline): MGHRA, YSYEKL. V was clipped by 0 bases and J by 8 bases, with 17 bases between them. This CDR3 is built from 16 residues. CDR3 bases: TGCGCCAGCAGCCAAGAAAGCTGGGTGAACGGGAAGCCCCAGCATTTT. Its protein is CASSQESWVNGKPQHF.

This clone has only one observation. V is TRBV18 and J is TRBJ1-1, with 11 bases matching TRBD1. The junction had 12 bases not matched to a gene; V was cut back by 8 bases and J by 4 bases. The CDR3 extends over 16 amino acids. Germline V gene lookup returns CDR1 KGHSH and CDR2 LQKENI. In DNA, the CDR3 is TGTGCCAGCCTACCGGGACAGGGGGGGAGGACCACTGAAGCTTTCTTT. It encodes CASLPGQGGRTTEAFF.

The chain joins TRBV2 to TRBJ2-6; 7 positions match TRBD2. Germline V gives CDR1 SNHLY, CDR2 FYNNEI. CDR3 length: 15 amino acids. Trimming cost V 7 bases and J 4 bases; bases outside gene matches: 7. CDR3 residues: CASNRGGAGANVLTF. The CDR3 DNA reads TGTGCCAGCAACCGCGGGGGAGCCGGGGCCAACGTCCTGACTTTC.

J is TRBJ2-5 and V is TRBV6-5; D unresolved. V was pared by 8 bases and J by 1 base, with 5 bases between. Germline loops: CDR1 MNHEY, CDR2 SVGAGI. The CDR3 is 11 residues long. CDR3 residues: CASESQETQYF. For the CDR3, the DNA is TGTGCCAGCGAGTCCCAAGAGACCCAGTACTTC.

V is TRBV28 and J is TRBJ1-4, with 7 bases identical to TRBD1. CDR1 MDHEN and CDR2 SYDVKM come from the germline V gene. V lost 5 bases and J lost 6; bases outside the gene matches: 6. This CDR3 spans 14 amino acids. The CDR3 nucleotides are TGTGCCAGCAGTCCCGGACAGGCTGATGAAAAACTGTTTTTT. It translates to CASSPGQADEKLFF.

A single count supports this clone. V and J are TRBV24-1 and TRBJ1-2; 9 positions match TRBD1. The V gene's germline CDR1 is KGHDR and CDR2 SFDVKD. The junction had 7 bases not matched to a gene; V was cut back by 3 bases and J by 6 bases. The CDR3 covers 15 residues. The CDR3, as DNA: TGTGCCACCAGTGATCCCAACAGGGGGCCGGATGGCTACACCTTC. Translated: CATSDPNRGPDGYTF.

This chain connects TRBV25-1 to TRBJ1-2; 7 bases map to TRBD1. Germline V CDR1 and CDR2: MGHDK, SYGVNS. This CDR3 spans 13 amino acids. Unmatched junction bases numbered 4, after V lost 5 bases and J lost 4 bases. The DNA of the CDR3 is TGTGCCAGCAGTAGCGGACAGGCCTATGGCTACACCTTC. It specifies CASSSGQAYGYTF.

The chain recombines TRBV27 with TRBJ1-2; 10 nucleotides match TRBD1. After removal of 5 bases from V and 7 bases from J, the junction contained 7 bases not matched to a gene. Per germline, CDR1 MNHEY and CDR2 SMNVEV (reference sequence). The CDR3 length is 14 residues. CDR3 sequence: CASSPGQGIGGYTF. CDR3 DNA sequence: TGTGCCAGCAGTCCGGGACAGGGGATCGGTGGCTACACCTTC.

The gene calls are TRBV11-2 and TRBJ2-7; 8 nucleotides align to TRBD1. The V gene's germline CDR1 is SGHAT and CDR2 FQNNGV. With V trimmed by 0 bases and J by 4 bases, 5 bases remained unmatched. The CDR3 runs 15 residues. The CDR3, as DNA: TGTGCCAGCAGCTTAGACGACAGGGGTAGGTACGAGCAGTACTTC. Amino acids: CASSLDDRGRYEQYF.

This chain joins TRBV12-3 or TRBV12-4 and TRBJ2-5; 10 positions agree with TRBD2. J lost 8 bases, V lost 5 bases, and 5 bases had no gene match. CDR3 length equals 13 residues. The CDR3 loop reads CASSPGTSATQYF. In DNA, the CDR3 is TGTGCCAGCAGTCCCGGGACTAGCGCCACCCAGTACTTC.

This clone was recorded once. The chain joins TRBV6-5 to TRBJ1-2, with 9 bases matching TRBD1. There are 14 residues in the CDR3. J gave up 5 bases and V 6 bases, and 7 bases lay outside the gene matches. Germline V gives CDR1 MNHEY, CDR2 SVGAGI. In DNA, the CDR3 is TGTGCCAGCAGCCGACAGGGGGAATTATATGGCTACACCTTC. Translating it yields CASSRQGELYGYTF.

V gene TRBV25-1 combines with J gene TRBJ2-3, with a weak D call TRBD2 (6 bases). V was pared by 3 bases and J by 1 base, with 11 bases between. There are 15 residues in the CDR3. Germline V gives CDR1 MGHDK, CDR2 SYGVNS. CDR3 residues: CASSDGGWGTDTQYF. CDR3 DNA: TGTGCCAGCAGTGACGGGGGATGGGGCACAGATACGCAGTATTTT.

This clone was seen a few times. J is TRBJ2-1 and V is TRBV6-4, with 7 nucleotides matching TRBD1. Trimming removed 0 bases from V and 14 bases from J; junction bases left unmatched: 10. The germline V gene has CDR1 MRHNA and CDR2 SNTAGT. The CDR3 contains 14 residues. CDR3 loop: CASSDSGTDTRKFF. CDR3 DNA: TGTGCCAGCAGTGACTCCGGGACAGACACCCGAAAGTTCTTC.

The CDR3 loop reads CASSQTGAGIQETQYF. CDR3 nucleotide sequence: TGCGCCAGCAGCCAAACCGGAGCGGGGATACAAGAGACCCAGTACTTC. The rearrangement joins TRBV4-1 to TRBJ2-5; 7 nucleotides line up with TRBD2. The ends lost 2 bases at V and 2 bases at J; junction bases unmatched: 8. This CDR3 spans 16 amino acids. CDR1 is MGHRA and CDR2 is YSYEKL in the germline V gene.

The rearrangement uses TRBV4-1 and TRBJ1-1, with D possibly being TRBD1 (5 bases). The germline gives CDR1 MGHRA, CDR2 YSYEKL. Trimming removed 0 bases from V and 0 bases from J, with 8 bases in between. CDR3 length: 15 residues. CDR3 DNA sequence: TGCGCCAGCAGCCAAGATCCAGGGCTGAACACTGAAGCTTTCTTT. Translation gives CASSQDPGLNTEAFF.

The chain uses TRBV29-1 and TRBJ2-1; TRBD2 is a possible D gene (5 bases). The CDR3 has 13 amino acids. The V and J ends lost 2 bases and 6 bases respectively, with 11 bases between them. In germline, CDR1 is SQVTM, CDR2 ANQGSEA. CDR3 region: CSVERASLNEQFF. In DNA form, the CDR3 reads TGCAGCGTTGAACGGGCTAGCCTCAATGAGCAGTTCTTC.

V is TRBV5-1 and J is TRBJ1-6; D is possibly TRBD1 (6 bases). The V and J ends lost 1 base and 9 bases respectively, with 11 bases between them. Looked up from germline, CDR1 is SGHRS and CDR2 is YFSETQ. The CDR3 is 14 amino acids. Here the CDR3 DNA reads TGCGCCAGCAGCTTGTGGCAGGGGAGTTCACCCCTCCACTTT. Encoded protein: CASSLWQGSSPLHF.

The V gene is TRBV5-4, the J gene TRBJ1-1; D gene uncertain. The germline gives CDR1 SGHNT, CDR2 YYREEE (reference sequence). The CDR3 contains 14 residues. Trimming left V 0 bases short and J 1 base short, with 7 bases between. The CDR3 sequence is CASSLGLSNTEAFF. Here the CDR3 DNA reads TGTGCCAGCAGCTTGGGGCTTTCGAACACTGAAGCTTTCTTT.